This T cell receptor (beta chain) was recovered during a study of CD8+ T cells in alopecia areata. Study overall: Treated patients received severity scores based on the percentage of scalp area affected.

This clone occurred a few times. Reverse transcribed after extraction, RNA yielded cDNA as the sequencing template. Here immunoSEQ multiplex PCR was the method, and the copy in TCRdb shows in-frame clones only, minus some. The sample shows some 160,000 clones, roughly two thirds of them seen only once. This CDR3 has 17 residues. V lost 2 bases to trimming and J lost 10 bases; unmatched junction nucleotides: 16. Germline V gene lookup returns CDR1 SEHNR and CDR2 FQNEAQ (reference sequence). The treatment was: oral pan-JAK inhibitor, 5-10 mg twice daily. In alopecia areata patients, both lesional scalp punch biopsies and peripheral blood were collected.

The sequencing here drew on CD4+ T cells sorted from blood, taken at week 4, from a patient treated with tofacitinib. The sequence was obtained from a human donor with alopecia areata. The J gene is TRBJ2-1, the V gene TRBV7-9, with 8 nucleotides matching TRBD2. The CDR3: CASSLLPRGGASEEQFF. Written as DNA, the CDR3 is TGTGCCAGCAGCTTACTCCCTCGGGGGGGGGCGTCGGAAGAGCAGTTCTTC.